The entry below describes one T cell receptor beta chain. Its cognate antigen is unknown. The CDR3 totals 13 residues. V lost 6 bases and J lost 6, with 13 bases in between. Germline V gene lookup returns CDR1 ENHRY and CDR2 SYGVKD. The assay was immunoSEQ multiplex PCR, and TCRdb's table has in-frame clones only and misses some. Of roughly 5,300 clones in the sample, around three quarters were seen once. This specimen belongs to a study of T cell clonotyping in hematopoietic cell transplantation. General study results and limits: Few recipient clonotypes overlapped donors; over 97% were de novo at given depth.

The specimen comprised peripheral blood mononuclear cells, sampled 100 days after allogeneic stem cell transplant. The source of this sequence is a male patient aged 60-69 years who had an allogeneic stem cell transplant, so T cells may come from the graft donor. Some clones in this sample may be carry-over from other donors' samples. The chain joins TRBV10-3 to TRBJ2-3; D is perhaps TRBD2 (6 bases). In DNA, the CDR3 is TGTGCCATCAGGGGACGGGGACTTGATACGCAGTATTTT. Its protein is CAIRGRGLDTQYF.